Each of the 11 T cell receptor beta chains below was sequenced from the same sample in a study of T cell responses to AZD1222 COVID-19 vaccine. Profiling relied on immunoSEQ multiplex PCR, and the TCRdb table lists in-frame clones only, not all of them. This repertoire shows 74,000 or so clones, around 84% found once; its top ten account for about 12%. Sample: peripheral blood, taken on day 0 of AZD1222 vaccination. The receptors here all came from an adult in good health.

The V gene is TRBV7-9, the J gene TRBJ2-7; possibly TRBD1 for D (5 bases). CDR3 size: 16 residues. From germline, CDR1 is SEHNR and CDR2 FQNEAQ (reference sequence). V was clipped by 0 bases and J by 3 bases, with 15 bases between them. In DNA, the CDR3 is TGTGCCAGCAGCTTAGCGCAGTCAGGGAAGAACTACGAGCAGTACTTC. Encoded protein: CASSLAQSGKNYEQYF.

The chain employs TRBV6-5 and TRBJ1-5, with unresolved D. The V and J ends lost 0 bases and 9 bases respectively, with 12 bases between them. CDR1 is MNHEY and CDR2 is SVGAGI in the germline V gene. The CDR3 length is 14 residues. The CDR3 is CASSYSGVDGPQHF. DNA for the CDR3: TGTGCCAGCAGTTACTCCGGGGTGGATGGGCCCCAGCATTTT.

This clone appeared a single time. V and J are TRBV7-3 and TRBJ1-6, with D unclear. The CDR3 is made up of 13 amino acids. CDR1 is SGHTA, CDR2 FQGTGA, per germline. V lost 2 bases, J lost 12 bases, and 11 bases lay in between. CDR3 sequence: CASSLGPLEPLHF. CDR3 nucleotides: TGTGCCAGCAGCTTAGGACCGTTGGAACCCCTCCACTTT.

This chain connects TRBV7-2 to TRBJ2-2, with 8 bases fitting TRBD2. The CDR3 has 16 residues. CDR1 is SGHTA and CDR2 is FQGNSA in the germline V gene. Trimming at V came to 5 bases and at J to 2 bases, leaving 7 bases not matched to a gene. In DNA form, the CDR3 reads TGTGCCAGCAGCCCTTCTAGCGGGTCTAACACCGGGGAGCTGTTTTTT. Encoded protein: CASSPSSGSNTGELFF.

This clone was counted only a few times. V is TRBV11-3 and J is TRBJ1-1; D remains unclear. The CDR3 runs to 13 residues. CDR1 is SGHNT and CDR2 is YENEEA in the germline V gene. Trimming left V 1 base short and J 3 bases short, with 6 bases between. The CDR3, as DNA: TGTGCCAGCAGCTTAGTTAGGCACACTGAAGCTTTCTTT. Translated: CASSLVRHTEAFF.

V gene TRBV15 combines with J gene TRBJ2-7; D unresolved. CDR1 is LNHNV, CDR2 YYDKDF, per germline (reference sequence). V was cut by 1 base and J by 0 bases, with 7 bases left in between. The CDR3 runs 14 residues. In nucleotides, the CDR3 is TGTGCCACCAGCAGAGGCGCGGACTCCTACGAGCAGTACTTC. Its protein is CATSRGADSYEQYF.

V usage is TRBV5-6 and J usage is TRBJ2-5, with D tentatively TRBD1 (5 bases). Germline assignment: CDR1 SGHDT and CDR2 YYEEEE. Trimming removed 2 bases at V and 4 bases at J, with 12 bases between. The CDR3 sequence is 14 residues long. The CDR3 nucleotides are TGTGCCAGCAGCTTCGCAGGGTCCGGAGAGACCCAGTACTTC. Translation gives CASSFAGSGETQYF. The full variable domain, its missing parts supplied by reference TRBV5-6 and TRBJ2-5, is DAGVTQSPTHLIKTRGQQVTLRCSPKSGHDTVSWYQQALGQGPQFIFQYYEEEERQRGNFPDRFSGHQFPNYSSELNVNALLLGDSALYLCASSFAGSGETQYFGPGTRLLVL.

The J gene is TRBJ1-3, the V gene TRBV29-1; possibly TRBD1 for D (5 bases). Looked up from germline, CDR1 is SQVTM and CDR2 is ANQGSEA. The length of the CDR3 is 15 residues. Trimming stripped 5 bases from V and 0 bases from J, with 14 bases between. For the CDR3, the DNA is TGCAGCGTTTCCCGGGACCGAAACTCTGGAAACACCATATATTTT. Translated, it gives CSVSRDRNSGNTIYF. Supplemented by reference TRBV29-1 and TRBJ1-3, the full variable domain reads SAVISQKPSRDICQRGTSLTIQCQVDSQVTMMFWYRQQPGQSLTLIATANQGSEATYESGFVIDKFPISRPNLTFSTLTVSNMSPEDSSIYLCSVSRDRNSGNTIYFGEGSWLTVV.

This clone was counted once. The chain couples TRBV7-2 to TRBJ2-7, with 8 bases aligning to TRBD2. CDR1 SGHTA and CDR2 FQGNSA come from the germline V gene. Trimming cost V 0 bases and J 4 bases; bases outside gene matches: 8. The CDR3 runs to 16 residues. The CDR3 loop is CASSLASGGGLYEQYF. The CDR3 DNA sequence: TGTGCCAGCAGCTTAGCGAGCGGGGGAGGGTTGTACGAGCAGTACTTC.

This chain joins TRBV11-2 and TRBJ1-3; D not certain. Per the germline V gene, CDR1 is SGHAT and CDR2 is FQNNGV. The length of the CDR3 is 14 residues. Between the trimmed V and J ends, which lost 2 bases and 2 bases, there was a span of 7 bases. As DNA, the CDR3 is TGTGCCAGCAGCTTAAGTAGGGCTGGAAACACCATATATTTT. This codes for CASSLSRAGNTIYF.

This chain's CDR3 is CASSYRQGQNTGELFF. The DNA for the CDR3 is TGTGCCAGCAGTTACAGACAGGGGCAGAACACCGGGGAGCTGTTTTTT. The gene calls are TRBV6-2 or TRBV6-3 and TRBJ2-2; TRBD1 aligns across 8 bases. The CDR3 extends over 16 amino acids. Trimming cost V 2 bases and J 1 base; bases outside gene matches: 3. The germline gives CDR1 MNHEY, CDR2 SVGEGT.